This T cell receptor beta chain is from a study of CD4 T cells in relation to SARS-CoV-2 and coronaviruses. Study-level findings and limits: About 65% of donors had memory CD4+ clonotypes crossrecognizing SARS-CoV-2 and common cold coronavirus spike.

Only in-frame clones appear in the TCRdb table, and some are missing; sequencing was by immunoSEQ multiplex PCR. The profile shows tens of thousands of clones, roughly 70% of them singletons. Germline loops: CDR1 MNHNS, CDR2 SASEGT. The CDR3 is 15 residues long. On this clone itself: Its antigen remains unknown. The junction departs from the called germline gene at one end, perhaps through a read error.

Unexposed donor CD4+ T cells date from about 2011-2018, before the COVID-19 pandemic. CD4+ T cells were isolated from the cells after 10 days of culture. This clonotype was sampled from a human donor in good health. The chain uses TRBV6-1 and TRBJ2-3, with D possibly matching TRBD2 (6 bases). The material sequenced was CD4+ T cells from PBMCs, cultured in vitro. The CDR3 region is CASGEGLQAADTQYF. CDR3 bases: TGTGCCAGCGGTGAAGGACTACAGGCGGCAGATACGCAGTATTTT.